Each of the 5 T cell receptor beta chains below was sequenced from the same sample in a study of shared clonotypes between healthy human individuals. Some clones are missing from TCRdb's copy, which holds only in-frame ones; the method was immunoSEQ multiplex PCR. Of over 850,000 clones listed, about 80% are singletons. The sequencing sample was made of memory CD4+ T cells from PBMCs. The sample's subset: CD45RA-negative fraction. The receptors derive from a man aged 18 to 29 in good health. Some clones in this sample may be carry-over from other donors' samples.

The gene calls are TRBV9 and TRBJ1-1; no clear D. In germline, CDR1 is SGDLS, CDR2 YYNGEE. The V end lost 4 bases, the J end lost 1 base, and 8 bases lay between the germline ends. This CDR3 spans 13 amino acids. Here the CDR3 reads CASSIQQNTEAFF. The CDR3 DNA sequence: TGTGCCAGCAGCATACAGCAGAACACTGAAGCTTTCTTT.

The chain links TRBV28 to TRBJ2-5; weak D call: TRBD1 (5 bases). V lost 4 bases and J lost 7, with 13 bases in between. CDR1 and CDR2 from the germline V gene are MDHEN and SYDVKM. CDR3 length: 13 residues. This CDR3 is CASSSQGSGTQYF. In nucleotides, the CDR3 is TGTGCCAGCAGTTCGCAGGGATCTGGGACCCAGTACTTC.

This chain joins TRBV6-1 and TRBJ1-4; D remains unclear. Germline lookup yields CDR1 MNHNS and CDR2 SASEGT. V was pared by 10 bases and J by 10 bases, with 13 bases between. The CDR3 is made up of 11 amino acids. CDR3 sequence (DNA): TGTGCCACCCGCATCTCGGGAAAACTGTTTTTT. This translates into CATRISGKLFF.

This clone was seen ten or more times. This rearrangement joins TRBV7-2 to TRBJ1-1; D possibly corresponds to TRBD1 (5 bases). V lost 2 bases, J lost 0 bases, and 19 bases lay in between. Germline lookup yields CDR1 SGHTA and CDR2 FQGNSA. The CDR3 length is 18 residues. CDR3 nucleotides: TGTGCCAGCAGCTTATTTGGCGGGGCATACAAAGTGAACACTGAAGCTTTCTTT. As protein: CASSLFGGAYKVNTEAFF.

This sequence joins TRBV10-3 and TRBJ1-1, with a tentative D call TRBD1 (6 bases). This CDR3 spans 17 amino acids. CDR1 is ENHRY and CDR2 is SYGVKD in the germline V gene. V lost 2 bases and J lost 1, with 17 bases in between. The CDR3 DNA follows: TGTGCCATCAGTGAGAACGCTGGAGAGACAGGGAACACTGAAGCTTTCTTT. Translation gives CAISENAGETGNTEAFF.